This T cell receptor beta chain derives from a study of molecular identifiers for immune sequencing clone quantification. For bulk TCR libraries, previously described methods and listed TCR primers were used. Using its own MiXCR run on the PCR reads, TCRdb lists one record per CDR3 protein. The sample has 490,000 or so distinct CDR3 sequences, around 25% seen once. V was pared by 3 bases and J by 2 bases, with 2 bases between. The germline gives CDR1 SQVTM, CDR2 ANQGSEA. There are 11 residues in the CDR3. This clonotype showed up many times. The receptor was isolated from a human donor in good health. Some libraries in this study had Jurkat cell RNA spiked in. The chain employs TRBV29-1 and TRBJ1-3, with D hard to call. The sequencing sample was made of naive CD8+ T cells from blood, with Jurkat cell RNA spiked in. Stated subset: FACS-sorted CD8+CD4-CCR7+CD45RA+ naive T cells. CDR3 residues: CSVDTGNTIYF. The CDR3 DNA reads TGCAGCGTTGACACTGGAAACACCATATATTTT.